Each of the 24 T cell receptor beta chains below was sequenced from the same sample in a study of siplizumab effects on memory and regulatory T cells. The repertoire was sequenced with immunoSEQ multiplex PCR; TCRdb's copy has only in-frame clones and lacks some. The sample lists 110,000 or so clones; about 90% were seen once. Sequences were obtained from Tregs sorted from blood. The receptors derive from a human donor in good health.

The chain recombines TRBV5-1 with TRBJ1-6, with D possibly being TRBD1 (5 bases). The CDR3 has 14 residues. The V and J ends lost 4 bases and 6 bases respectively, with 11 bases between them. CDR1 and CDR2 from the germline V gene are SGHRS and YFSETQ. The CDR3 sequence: CASSQGHANSPLHF. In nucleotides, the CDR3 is TGCGCCAGCAGCCAAGGACACGCTAATTCACCCCTCCACTTT.

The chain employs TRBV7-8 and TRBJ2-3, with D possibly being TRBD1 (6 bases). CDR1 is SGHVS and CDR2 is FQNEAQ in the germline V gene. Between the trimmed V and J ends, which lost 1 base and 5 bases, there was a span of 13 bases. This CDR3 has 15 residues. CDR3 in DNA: TGTGCCAGCAGCTTAGTTGAAGGGGGAAGAGATACGCAGTATTTT. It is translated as CASSLVEGGRDTQYF.

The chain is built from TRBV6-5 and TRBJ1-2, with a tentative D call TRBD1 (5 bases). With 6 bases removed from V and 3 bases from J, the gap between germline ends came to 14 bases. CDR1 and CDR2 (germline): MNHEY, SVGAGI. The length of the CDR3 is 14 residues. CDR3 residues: CASSLSGVDYGYTF. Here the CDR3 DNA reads TGTGCCAGCAGCTTATCGGGGGTTGACTATGGCTACACCTTC.

The CDR3 is CASSIKWVPPLHEQFF. The CDR3 DNA is TGTGCCAGTAGTATAAAGTGGGTTCCCCCTCTTCATGAGCAGTTCTTC. V usage is TRBV19 and J usage is TRBJ2-1; no firm D call. CDR1 is LNHDA, CDR2 SQIVND, per germline (reference sequence). The CDR3 contains 16 residues. The V gene lost 2 bases and the J gene lost 8 bases, with 19 bases spanning the gap.

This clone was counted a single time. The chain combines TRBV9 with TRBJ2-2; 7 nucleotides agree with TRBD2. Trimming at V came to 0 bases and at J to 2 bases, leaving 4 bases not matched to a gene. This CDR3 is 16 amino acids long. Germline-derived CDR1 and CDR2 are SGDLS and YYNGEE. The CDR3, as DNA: TGTGCCAGCAGCGTAGGCCTAGCGGTAAACACCGGGGAGCTGTTTTTT. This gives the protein CASSVGLAVNTGELFF.

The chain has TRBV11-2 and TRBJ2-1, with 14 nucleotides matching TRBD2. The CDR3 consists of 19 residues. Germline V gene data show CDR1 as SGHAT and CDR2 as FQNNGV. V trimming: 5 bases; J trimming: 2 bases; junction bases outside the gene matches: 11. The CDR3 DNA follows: TGTGCCAGCAGCCCGATTGGACTAGCGGGGGGAAGCACCTACAATGAGCAGTTCTTC. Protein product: CASSPIGLAGGSTYNEQFF.

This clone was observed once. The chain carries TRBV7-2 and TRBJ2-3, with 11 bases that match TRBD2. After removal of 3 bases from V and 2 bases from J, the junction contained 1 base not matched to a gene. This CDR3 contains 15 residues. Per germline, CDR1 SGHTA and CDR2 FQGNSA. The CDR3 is CASSFSGRDTDTQYF. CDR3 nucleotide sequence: TGTGCCAGCAGCTTTAGCGGGAGGGACACAGATACGCAGTATTTT. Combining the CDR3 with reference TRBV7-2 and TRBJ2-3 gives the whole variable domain GAGVSQSPSNKVTEKGKDVELRCDPISGHTALYWYRQSLGQGLEFLIYFQGNSAPDKSGLPSDRFSAERTGGSVSTLTIQRTQQEDSAVYLCASSFSGRDTDTQYFGPGTRLTVL.

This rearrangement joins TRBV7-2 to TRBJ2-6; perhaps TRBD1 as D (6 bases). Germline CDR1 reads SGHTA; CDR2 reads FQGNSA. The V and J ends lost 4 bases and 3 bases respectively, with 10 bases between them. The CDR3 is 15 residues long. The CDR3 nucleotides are TGTGCCAGCAGCTCGACAGGTATTGGGGCCAACGTCCTGACTTTC. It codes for CASSSTGIGANVLTF.

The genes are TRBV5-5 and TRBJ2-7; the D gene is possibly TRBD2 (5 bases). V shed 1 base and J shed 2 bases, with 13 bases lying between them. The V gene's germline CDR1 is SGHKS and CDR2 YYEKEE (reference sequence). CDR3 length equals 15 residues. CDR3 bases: TGTGCCAGCAGCTTGACAGAGATTAGCGCCTACGAGCAGTACTTC. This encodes CASSLTEISAYEQYF.

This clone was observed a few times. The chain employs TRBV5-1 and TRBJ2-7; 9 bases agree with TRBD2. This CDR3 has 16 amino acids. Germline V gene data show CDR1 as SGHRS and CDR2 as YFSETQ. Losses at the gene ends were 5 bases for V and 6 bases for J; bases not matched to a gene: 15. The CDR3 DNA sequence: TGCGCCAGCAGATCCGGTAGCGGGAGCGGCGTAGGCGAGCAGTACTTC. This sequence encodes CASRSGSGSGVGEQYF.

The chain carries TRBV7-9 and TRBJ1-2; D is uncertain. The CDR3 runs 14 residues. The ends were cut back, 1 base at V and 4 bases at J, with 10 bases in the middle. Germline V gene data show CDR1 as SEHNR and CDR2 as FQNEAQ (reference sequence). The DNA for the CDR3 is TGTGCCAGCAGCTTAGGGAGCAAAGGCTATGGCTACACCTTC. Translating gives CASSLGSKGYGYTF.

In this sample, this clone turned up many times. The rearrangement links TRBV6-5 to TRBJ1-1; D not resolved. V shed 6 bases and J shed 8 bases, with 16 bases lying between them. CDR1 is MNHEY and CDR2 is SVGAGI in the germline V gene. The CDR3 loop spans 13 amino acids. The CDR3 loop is CASRRPFVPEAFF. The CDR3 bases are TGTGCCAGCAGGCGCCCTTTTGTTCCGGAAGCTTTCTTT.

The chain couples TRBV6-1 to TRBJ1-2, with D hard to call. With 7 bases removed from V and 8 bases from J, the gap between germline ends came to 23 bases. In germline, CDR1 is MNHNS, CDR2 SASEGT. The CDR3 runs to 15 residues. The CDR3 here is CASILRVELMGGYTF. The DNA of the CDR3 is TGTGCCAGCATACTTAGAGTCGAGCTTATGGGAGGCTACACCTTC.

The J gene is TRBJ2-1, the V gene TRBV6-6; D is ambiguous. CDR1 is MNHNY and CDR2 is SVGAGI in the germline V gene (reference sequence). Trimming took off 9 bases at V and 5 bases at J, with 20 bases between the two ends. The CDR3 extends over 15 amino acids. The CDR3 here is CASHARLDANNEQFF. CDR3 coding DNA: TGTGCCAGTCACGCTAGGCTTGACGCTAACAATGAGCAGTTCTTC.

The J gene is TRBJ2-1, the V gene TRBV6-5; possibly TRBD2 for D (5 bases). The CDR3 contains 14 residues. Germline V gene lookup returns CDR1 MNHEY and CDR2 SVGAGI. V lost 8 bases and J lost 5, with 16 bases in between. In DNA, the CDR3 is TGTGCCAGCCGATACCGAGGGAGCCACAATGAGCAGTTCTTC. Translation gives CASRYRGSHNEQFF.

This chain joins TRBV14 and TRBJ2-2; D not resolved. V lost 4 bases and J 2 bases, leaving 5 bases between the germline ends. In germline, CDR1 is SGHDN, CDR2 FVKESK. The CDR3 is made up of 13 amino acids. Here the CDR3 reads CASSLFNTGELFF. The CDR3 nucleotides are TGTGCCAGCAGCCTCTTCAACACCGGGGAGCTGTTTTTT.

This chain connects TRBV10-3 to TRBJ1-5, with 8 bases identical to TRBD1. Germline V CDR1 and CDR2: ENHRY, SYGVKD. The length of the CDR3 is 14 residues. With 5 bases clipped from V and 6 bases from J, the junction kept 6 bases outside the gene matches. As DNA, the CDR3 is TGTGCCATCAGTAAACAGGGGGTCGGTCAGCCCCAGCATTTT. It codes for CAISKQGVGQPQHF.

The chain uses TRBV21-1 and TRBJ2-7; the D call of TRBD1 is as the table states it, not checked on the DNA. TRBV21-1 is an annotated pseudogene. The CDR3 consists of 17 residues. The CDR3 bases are TGTGCCAGCAGCTCGGACAAGCTAGGGCTACCTTCCTACGAGCAGTACTTC. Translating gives CASSSDKLGLPSYEQYF.

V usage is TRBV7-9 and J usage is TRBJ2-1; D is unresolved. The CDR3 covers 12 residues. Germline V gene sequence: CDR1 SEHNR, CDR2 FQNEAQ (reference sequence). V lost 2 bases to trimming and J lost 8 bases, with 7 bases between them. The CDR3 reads CASSLLTDEQFF. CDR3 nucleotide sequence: TGTGCCAGCAGCTTACTAACGGATGAGCAGTTCTTC.

For the CDR3, the DNA is TGCGCCAGCAGCCAAACGTACGGGGAGCTGTTTTTT. Encoded protein: CASSQTYGELFF. The chain is built from TRBV4-1 and TRBJ2-2; no firm D call. Germline V gene data show CDR1 as MGHRA and CDR2 as YSYEKL. This CDR3 spans 12 amino acids. V was cut by 2 bases and J by 7 bases, with 5 bases left in between.

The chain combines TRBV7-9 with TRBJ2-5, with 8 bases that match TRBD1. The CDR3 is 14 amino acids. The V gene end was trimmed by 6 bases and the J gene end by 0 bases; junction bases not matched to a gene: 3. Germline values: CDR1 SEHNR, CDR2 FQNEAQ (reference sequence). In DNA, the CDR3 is TGTGCCAGCAGGGACAGGGACAACCAAGAGACCCAGTACTTC. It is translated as CASRDRDNQETQYF.

The CDR3 here is CASSLVSSGLLQETQYF. DNA for the CDR3: TGTGCCAGCAGCTTGGTGTCTAGCGGGTTACTCCAAGAGACCCAGTACTTC. The rearrangement joins TRBV5-6 to TRBJ2-5; TRBD2 agrees at 8 bases. The CDR3 is made up of 17 amino acids. After removal of 0 bases from V and 1 base from J, the junction contained 8 bases not matched to a gene. From germline, CDR1 is SGHDT and CDR2 YYEEEE.

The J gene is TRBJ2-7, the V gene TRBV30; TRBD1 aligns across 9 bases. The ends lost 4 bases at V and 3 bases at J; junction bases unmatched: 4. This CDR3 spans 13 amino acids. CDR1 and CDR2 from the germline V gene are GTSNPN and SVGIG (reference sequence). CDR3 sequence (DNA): TGTGCCTGGACCGGGGGACAGGGCTACGAGCAGTACTTC. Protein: CAWTGGQGYEQYF. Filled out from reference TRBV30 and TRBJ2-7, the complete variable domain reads SQTIHQWPATLVQPVGSPLSLECTVEGTSNPNLYWYRQAAGRGLQLLFYSVGIGQISSEVPQNLSASRPQDRQFILSSKKLLLSDSGFYLCAWTGGQGYEQYFGPGTRLTVT.

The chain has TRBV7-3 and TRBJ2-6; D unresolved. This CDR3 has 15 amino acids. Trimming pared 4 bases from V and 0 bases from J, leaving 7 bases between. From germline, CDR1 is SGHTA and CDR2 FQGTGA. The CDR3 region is CASSSLGSGANVLTF. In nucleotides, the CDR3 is TGTGCCAGCAGCTCCCTTGGCTCTGGGGCCAACGTCCTGACTTTC.